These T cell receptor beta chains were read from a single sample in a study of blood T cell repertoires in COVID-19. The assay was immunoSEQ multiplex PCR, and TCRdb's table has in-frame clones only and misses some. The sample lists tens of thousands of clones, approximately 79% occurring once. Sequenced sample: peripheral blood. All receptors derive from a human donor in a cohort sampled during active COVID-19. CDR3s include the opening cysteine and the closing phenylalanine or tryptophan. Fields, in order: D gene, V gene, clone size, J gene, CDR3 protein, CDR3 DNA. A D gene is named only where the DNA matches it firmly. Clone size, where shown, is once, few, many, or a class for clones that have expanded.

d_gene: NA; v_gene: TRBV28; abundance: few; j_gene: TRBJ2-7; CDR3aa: CATAGQFYEQYF; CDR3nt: TGTGCCACCGCGGGACAGTTTTACGAGCAGTACTTC
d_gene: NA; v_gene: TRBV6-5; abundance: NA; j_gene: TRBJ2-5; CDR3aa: CASSNPEETQYF; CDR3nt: TGTGCCAGCAGTAACCCGGAAGAGACCCAGTACTTC
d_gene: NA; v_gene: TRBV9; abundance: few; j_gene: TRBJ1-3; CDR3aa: CASSVALGVSLSDSGNTIYF; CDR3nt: TGTGCCAGCAGCGTAGCTCTCGGGGTATCCCTGTCCGACTCTGGAAACACCATATATTTT
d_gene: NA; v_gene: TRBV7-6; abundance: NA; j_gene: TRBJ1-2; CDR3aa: CASSPGRIYGYTF; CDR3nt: TGTGCCAGCAGCCCCGGGAGGATCTATGGCTACACCTTC
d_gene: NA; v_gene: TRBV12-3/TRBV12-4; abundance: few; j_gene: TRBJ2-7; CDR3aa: CASSFRGREQYF; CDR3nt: TGTGCCAGCAGTTTTAGGGGAAGGGAGCAGTACTTC
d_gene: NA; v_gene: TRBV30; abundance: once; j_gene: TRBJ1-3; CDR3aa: CAWDRGQNTIYF; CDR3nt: TGTGCCTGGGATCGCGGGCAGAACACCATATATTTT
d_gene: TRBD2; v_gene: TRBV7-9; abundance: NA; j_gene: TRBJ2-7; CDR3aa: CASSLAGGETYEQYF; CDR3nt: TGTGCCAGCAGCCTAGCGGGGGGTGAAACCTACGAGCAGTACTTC
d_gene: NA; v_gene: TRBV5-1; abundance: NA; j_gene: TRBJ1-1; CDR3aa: CASSLGGNTEAFF; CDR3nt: TGCGCCAGCAGCTTGGGAGGTAACACTGAAGCTTTCTTT
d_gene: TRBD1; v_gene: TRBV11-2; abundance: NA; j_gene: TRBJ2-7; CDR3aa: CASSDGRTGSYEQYF; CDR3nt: TGTGCCAGCAGCGATGGGAGGACAGGGTCTTACGAGCAGTACTTC
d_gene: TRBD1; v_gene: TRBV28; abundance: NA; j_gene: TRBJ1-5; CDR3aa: CASSSRDRGPGNQPQHF; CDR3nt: TGTGCCAGCAGCAGCCGGGACAGGGGGCCCGGAAATCAGCCCCAGCATTTT
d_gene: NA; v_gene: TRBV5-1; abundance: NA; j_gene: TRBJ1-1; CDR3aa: CASSPLAGSQTEAFF; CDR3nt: TGCGCCAGCAGCCCGTTAGCAGGGTCCCAAACTGAAGCTTTCTTT
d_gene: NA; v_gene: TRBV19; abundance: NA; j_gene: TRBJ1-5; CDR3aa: CASSISRYQPQHF; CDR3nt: TGTGCCAGTAGTATCTCTAGGTATCAGCCCCAGCATTTT
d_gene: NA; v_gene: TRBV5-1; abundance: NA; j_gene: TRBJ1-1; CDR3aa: CASTTGPVGTEAFF; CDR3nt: TGCGCCAGCACGACAGGACCGGTCGGGACTGAAGCTTTCTTT
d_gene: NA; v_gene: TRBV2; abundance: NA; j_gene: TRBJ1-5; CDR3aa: CASSDGTFSNQPQHF; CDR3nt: TGTGCCAGCAGTGACGGGACATTTAGCAATCAGCCCCAGCATTTT
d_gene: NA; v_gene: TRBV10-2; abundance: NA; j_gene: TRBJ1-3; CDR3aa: CASRRPSDPLSGNTIYF; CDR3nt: TGCGCCAGCAGGAGGCCTAGCGATCCCCTCTCTGGAAACACCATATATTTT
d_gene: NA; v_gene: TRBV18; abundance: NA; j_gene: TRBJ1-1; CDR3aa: CASSPGLMNTEAFF; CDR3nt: TGTGCCAGCTCACCGGGCTTAATGAACACTGAAGCTTTCTTT
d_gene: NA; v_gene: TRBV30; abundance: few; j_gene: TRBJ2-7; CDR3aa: CAWSGQGRSYEQYF; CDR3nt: TGTGCCTGGAGTGGGCAGGGCCGCTCCTACGAGCAGTACTTC
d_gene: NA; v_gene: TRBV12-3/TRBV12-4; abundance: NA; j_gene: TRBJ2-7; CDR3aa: CASSLGPRQYF; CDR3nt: TGTGCCAGCAGTTTAGGGCCTCGGCAGTACTTC
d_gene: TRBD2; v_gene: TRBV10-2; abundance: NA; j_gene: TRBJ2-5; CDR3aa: CASGRAETQYF; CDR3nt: TGCGCCAGCGGGAGGGCAGAGACCCAGTACTTC
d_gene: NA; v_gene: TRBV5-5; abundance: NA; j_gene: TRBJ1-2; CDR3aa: CASSFQDYGYTF; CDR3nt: TGTGCCAGCAGCTTCCAGGACTATGGCTACACCTTC
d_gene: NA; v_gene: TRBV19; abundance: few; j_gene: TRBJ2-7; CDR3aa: CASNPGGGSHEQYF; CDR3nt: TGTGCCAGTAACCCCGGAGGAGGTTCCCACGAGCAGTACTTC
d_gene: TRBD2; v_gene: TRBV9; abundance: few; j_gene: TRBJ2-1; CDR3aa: CASNAGLENDEQFF; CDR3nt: TGTGCCAGCAACGCGGGACTAGAGAACGATGAGCAGTTCTTC
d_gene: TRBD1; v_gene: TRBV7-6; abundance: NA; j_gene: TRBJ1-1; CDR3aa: CASSLEGQGPFMNTEAFF; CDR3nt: TGTGCCAGCAGCTTAGAGGGACAGGGACCTTTCATGAACACTGAAGCTTTCTTT
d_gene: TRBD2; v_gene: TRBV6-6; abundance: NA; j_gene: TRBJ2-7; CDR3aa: CASSPGEGYEQYF; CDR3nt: TGTGCCAGCAGCCCCGGGGAGGGCTACGAGCAGTACTTC
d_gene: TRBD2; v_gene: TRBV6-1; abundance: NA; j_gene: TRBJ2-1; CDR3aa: CASSEAGGYNEQFF; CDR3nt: TGTGCCAGCAGTGAAGCGGGGGGGTACAATGAGCAGTTCTTC
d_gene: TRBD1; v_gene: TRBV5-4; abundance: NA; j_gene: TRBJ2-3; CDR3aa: CASSARTGTTDTQYF; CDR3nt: TGTGCCAGCAGCGCAAGGACAGGGACTACAGATACGCAGTATTTT
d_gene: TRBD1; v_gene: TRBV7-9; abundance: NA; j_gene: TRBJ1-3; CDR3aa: CASSFQGTGTGNTIYF; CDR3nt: TGTGCCAGCAGCTTCCAAGGGACAGGGACTGGAAACACCATATATTTT
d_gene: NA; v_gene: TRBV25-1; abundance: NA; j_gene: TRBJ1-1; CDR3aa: CATQGPLNTEAFF; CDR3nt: TGTGCCACACAGGGTCCCCTGAACACTGAAGCTTTCTTT
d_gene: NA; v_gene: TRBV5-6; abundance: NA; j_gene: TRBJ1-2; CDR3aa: CASSSSGLGYGYTF; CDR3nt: TGTGCCAGCAGCTCGTCAGGGCTGGGGTATGGCTACACCTTC
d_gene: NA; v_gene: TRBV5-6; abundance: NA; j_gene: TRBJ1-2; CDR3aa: CASSLVTGSYGYTF; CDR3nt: TGTGCCAGCAGCTTGGTAACGGGGAGCTATGGCTACACCTTC
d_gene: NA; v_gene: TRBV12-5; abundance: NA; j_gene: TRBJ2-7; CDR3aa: CASGLLSGTLSYEQYF; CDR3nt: TGTGCTAGTGGTTTGCTATCCGGGACATTGTCCTACGAGCAGTACTTC
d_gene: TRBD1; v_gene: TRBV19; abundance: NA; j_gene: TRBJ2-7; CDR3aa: CASSVQQGTTYEQYF; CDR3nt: TGTGCCAGTAGTGTACAACAGGGGACCACCTACGAGCAGTACTTC
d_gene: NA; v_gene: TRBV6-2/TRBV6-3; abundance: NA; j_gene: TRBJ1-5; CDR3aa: CASSSLVSFNQPQHF; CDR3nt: TGTGCCAGCAGCTCACTTGTATCATTTAATCAGCCCCAGCATTTT
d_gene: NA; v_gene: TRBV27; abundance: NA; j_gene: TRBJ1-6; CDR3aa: CASIRSNTGSPLHF; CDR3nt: TGTGCCAGTATCCGTTCGAATACAGGGTCACCCCTCCACTTT
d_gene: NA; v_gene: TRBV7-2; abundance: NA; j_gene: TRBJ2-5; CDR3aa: CASLFRPGIGTQYF; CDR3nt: TGTGCCAGCTTGTTTCGTCCGGGGATTGGGACCCAGTACTTC
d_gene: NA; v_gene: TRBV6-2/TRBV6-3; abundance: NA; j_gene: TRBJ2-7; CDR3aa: CASSLDRVRLYEQYF; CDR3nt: TGTGCCAGCAGCCTTGACCGGGTTCGACTCTACGAGCAGTACTTC
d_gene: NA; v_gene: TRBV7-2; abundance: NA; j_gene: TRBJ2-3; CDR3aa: CASSSVFILPSTDTQYF; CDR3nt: TGTGCCAGCAGCTCCGTATTTATCCTTCCTAGCACAGATACGCAGTATTTT
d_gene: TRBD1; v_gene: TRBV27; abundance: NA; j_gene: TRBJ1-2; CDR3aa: CASRDRILGYTF; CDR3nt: TGTGCCAGCAGGGACAGGATTTTAGGCTACACCTTC
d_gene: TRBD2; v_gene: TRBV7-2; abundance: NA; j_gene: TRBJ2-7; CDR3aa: CASSPEVAGTYEQYF; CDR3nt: TGTGCCAGCAGCCCGGAGGTAGCGGGAACCTACGAGCAGTACTTC
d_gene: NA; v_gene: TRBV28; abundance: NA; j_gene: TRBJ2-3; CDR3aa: CASSFPLLAQYTDTQYF; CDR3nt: TGTGCCAGCAGTTTCCCCTTGCTAGCGCAGTACACAGATACGCAGTATTTT
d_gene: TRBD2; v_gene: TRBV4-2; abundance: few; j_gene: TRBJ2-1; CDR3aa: CASSQDTSGSYNEQFF; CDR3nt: TGTGCCAGCAGCCAAGATACTAGCGGCTCCTACAATGAGCAGTTCTTC
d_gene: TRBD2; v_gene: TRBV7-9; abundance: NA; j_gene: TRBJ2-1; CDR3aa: CASSPVLAGFYNEQFF; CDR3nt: TGTGCCAGCAGCCCGGTACTAGCGGGATTCTACAATGAGCAGTTCTTC
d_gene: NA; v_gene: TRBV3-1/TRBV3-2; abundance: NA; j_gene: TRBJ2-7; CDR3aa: CASSPRADRLVEQYF; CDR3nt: TGTGCCAGCAGCCCCAGGGCCGACCGTTTAGTGGAGCAGTACTTC
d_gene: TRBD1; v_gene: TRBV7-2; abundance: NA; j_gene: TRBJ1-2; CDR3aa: CASSFQQGAGGYTF; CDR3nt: TGTGCCAGCAGCTTCCAACAGGGGGCGGGTGGCTACACCTTC
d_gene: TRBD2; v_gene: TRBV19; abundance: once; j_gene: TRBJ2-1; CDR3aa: CASSIVASGYNEQFF; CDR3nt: TGTGCCAGTAGTATAGTGGCTAGCGGTTACAATGAGCAGTTCTTC
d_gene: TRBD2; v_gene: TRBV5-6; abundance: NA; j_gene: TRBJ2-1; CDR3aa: CASSTGTRDNEQFF; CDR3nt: TGTGCCAGCAGCACCGGGACTAGAGACAATGAGCAGTTCTTC
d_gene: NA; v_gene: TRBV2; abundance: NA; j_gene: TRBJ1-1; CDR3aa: CASRRREGMAFF; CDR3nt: TGTGCCAGCAGGCGGAGGGAGGGAATGGCTTTCTTT
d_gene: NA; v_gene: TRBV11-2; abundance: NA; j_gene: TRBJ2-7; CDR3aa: CASSPRWGAGPKNSYEQYF; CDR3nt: TGTGCCAGCAGCCCCCGATGGGGTGCGGGCCCGAAGAACTCCTACGAGCAGTACTTC
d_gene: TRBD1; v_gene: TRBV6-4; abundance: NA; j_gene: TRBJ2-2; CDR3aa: CASGTGDTGELFF; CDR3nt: TGTGCCAGCGGGACAGGCGACACCGGGGAGCTGTTTTTT
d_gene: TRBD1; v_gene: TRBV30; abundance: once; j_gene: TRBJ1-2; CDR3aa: CAWSELTGQRNYGYTF; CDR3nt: TGTGCCTGGAGTGAACTAACGGGACAGAGAAACTATGGCTACACCTTC
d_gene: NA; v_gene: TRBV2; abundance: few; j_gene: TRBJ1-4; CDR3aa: CASTVFNEKLFF; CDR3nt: TGTGCCAGCACTGTCTTTAATGAAAAACTGTTTTTT
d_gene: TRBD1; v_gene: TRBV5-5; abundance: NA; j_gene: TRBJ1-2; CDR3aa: CASSFVALRQGEAYGYTF; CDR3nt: TGTGCCAGCAGCTTTGTCGCCCTCCGACAGGGCGAAGCCTATGGCTACACCTTC
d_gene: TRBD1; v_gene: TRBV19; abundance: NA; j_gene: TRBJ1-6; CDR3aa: CASSMIAGTGGSPLHF; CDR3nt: TGTGCCAGTAGTATGATCGCCGGGACAGGGGGCTCACCCCTCCACTTT
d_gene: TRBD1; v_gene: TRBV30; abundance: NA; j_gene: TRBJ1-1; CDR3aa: CAWDRGWDTEAFF; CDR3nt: TGTGCCTGGGACAGGGGTTGGGACACTGAAGCTTTCTTT
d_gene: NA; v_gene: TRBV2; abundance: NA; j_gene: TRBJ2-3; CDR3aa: CASQGGAGTKNTQYF; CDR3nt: TGTGCCAGCCAGGGTGGGGCGGGAACGAAAAATACGCAGTATTTT